This T cell receptor beta chain was recorded in a study of cytomegalovirus exposure and HLA in healthy donors. Study background: Unique TCRs numbering some 80 million, obtained from HLA-typed donors, made up an early data release.

Amplification used 60 Vbeta primers and 13 Jbeta primers. Clones were read by immunoSEQ multiplex PCR, and TCRdb kept only the in-frame ones, dropping some. The sample holds approximately 120,000 clones; 75% to 85% are singletons and the top ten take around 2.1%. The CDR3 totals 15 residues. The V gene end was trimmed by 8 bases and the J gene end by 8 bases; junction bases not matched to a gene: 12. Germline V gene sequence: CDR1 SGHVS, CDR2 FQNEAQ. Donors were ostensibly healthy at sampling, although undocumented immune exposures were probable. The TCR was taken from a middle-aged man in good health and CMV-seronegative. This chain connects TRBV7-8 to TRBJ1-4; 9 bases line up with TRBD1. The sample taken for sequencing was PBMCs. CDR3 in amino acids: CASALHRDRDEKLFF. The DNA for the CDR3 is TGTGCCAGCGCACTCCACCGGGACAGGGACGAAAAACTGTTTTTT.